This T cell receptor (beta chain) came from a study of T cells in Graves' hyperthyroidism and ophthalmopathy. Points from the study as a whole: Through a model of 13 V-J features, ophthalmopathy was separated from stable hyperthyroidism. The model forecast ophthalmopathy, anticipating it by a median around 6.5 months before onset.

Researchers amplified the TCR beta CDR3 regions from RNA transcripts. First-round RT-PCR with HTBI primers amplified the TCR CDR3 region. TCRdb re-called the multiplex PCR reads with MiXCR, one entry per CDR3 protein. The sample shows about 550,000 distinct CDR3 sequences, less than 25% of them seen only once. Each patient was aged 18 to 65 and had newly diagnosed hyperthyroidism of under 2 months' duration. This clonotype was seen at least ten times. Its antigen is not known. CDR1 is MNHEY and CDR2 is SMNVEV in the germline V gene (reference sequence). The CDR3 has 13 amino acids. The V end lost 6 bases, the J end lost 2 bases, and 10 bases lay between the germline ends.

The rearrangement uses TRBV27 and TRBJ1-2; D not resolved. The origin of this receptor is a man aged 18 to 29 with Graves' hyperthyroidism. Sequenced sample: blood. The CDR3 loop reads CASRPAANYGYTF. DNA of the CDR3: TGTGCCAGCAGACCTGCGGCCAACTATGGCTACACCTTC.